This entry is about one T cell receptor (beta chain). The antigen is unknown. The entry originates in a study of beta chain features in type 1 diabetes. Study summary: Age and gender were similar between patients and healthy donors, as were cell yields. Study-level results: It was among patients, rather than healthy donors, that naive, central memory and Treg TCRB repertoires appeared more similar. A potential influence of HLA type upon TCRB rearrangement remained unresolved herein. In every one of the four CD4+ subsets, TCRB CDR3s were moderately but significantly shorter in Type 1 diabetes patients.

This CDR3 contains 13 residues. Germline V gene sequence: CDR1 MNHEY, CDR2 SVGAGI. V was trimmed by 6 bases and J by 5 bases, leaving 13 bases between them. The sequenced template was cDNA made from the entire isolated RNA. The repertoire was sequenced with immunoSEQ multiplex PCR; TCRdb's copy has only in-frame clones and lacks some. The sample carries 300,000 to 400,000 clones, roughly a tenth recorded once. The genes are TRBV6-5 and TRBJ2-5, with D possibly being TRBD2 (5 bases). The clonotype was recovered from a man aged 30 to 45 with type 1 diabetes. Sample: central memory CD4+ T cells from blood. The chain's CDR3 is CASRREGVETQYF. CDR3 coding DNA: TGTGCCAGCAGGAGAGAGGGAGTGGAGACCCAGTACTTC.